This T cell receptor (beta chain) was documented in a study of shared clonotypes between healthy human individuals (dated by TCRdb to about 2020). Context from the whole study: The cohort comprised a couple of women and a few men aged 18 to 49 years. Each donor's leukapheresis produced roughly between roughly 0.94 and 9.5 billion PBMCs. Blood TCR repertoires of about 5 healthy adults were deeply sequenced to estimate repertoire size and the extent of clonotype sharing between individuals. Per donor, three plates each were used for CD4 naive and CD4 memory, two for CD8 naive, and one for CD8 memory. Different laboratories and diverse techniques were used to prepare libraries and sequence TCR repertoires, to increase sequencing depth and limit assay-specific biases. The study at large found these results: About 4.5% of naive CD4, 3.5% of naive CD8, approximately 2.2% of memory CD4, and about 0.4% of memory CD8 clonotypes were shared across a few donors. Because the study included only a small number of donors, the genetic and exposure-history diversity represented was limited. Estimated clonotype richness was generally larger for naive than for memory subsets. Compared with non-shared clonotypes, the clonotypes found in all four sorted-subset donors had higher generation probabilities. Rarefaction of sorted-subset datasets indicated incomplete sequencing despite the large sequencing depth. Pairwise subsampling led to the expectation that sequencing depth would affect the degree of clonotype sharing among donors. Only blood was sampled, and tissue TCR repertoires likely differ from those in blood.

Healthy HIV-negative adults with no recently reported acute infections or vaccinations were included as donors. Only Caucasian adults living in Nashville, Tennessee, USA were represented among the donors. Magnetic negative selection was used to enrich CD4+ T cells, after which naive cells were positively selected on CD45RA and the negative fraction became the memory subset. Blood was collected by leukapheresis, and PBMCs were isolated by Ficoll-Histopaque density gradient centrifugation and then cryopreserved in liquid nitrogen vapor phase. Analytical flow cytometry was used to check the purity and quantity of every magnetically sorted T cell population. From each sorted fraction, genomic DNA was isolated and quantified by UV absorbance on a Nanodrop 2000c. V was cut back by 6 bases and J by 3 bases, leaving a gap of 18 bases between them. The germline V gene provides CDR1 MDHEN and CDR2 SYDVKM. Inclusive of the bounding cysteine and phenylalanine, the CDR3 is 15 residues long. Just the 45-base CDR3 DNA is kept, in frame starting at base 1.

TCR CDR3 regions were amplified from genomic DNA by multiplex PCR using the deep immunoSEQ assay. Genomic DNA extracted from each cell subset was distributed evenly over all wells of several immunoSEQ 96-well plates, and each plate served as one replicate. Each replicate PCR for sorted subsets received approximately 200 ng genomic DNA, equal to about 30,000 T cell genomes. Purified libraries were quantified with a Qubit 3.0 fluorometer, sized on a Bioanalyzer 2100, and re-quantified with the KAPA Library Quantification kit. Each immunoSEQ 96-well plate was sequenced on its own single-read 150-cycle Illumina NextSeq 550 flow cell. The authors processed their data as follows. The immunoSEQ output contained only junctional sequences without quality scores, so filtering could not match that applied to full-length reads. Sequences were annotated with PyIR, a Python wrapper for IgBLAST v1.9, and V/J genes and CDR3 were assigned using IMGT germline references. Reads were removed for weak V/J assignments (E-value above 1e-6), missing CDR3, stop codons, out-of-frame junctions, or ambiguous translated residues. V3J clonotypes were defined as sequences sharing an identical inferred V gene, J gene, and CDR3 amino acid sequence. The percentage overlap between two repertoires was calculated by dividing the number of shared unique clonotypes by the size of the smaller repertoire. Three approaches were used to assess repertoire richness: RTK rarefaction, the Chao1 estimator, and Recon v2.1 estimates of unobserved clonotypes. Generation probabilities for all TCRbeta clonotypes obtained by the gDNA method from a few donors were computed using OLGA. TCRdb limited this immuneACCESS table to in-frame rearrangements with V and J called. A share of clones is missing; checked studies link under half to unresolved V genes, and the rest is unexplained. That table is the source of V, J and clone size, and D and trimming were worked out from the DNA. Within this sample are 2 million to 2.5 million clones, with about nine tenths of them counted one time only. The ten largest clones represent approximately 0.4% of the sample.

Details on this clone: It has no known antigen specificity. No base-level quality is on record; no much larger clone is a single base apart.

Recombination linked TRBV28 to TRBJ2-7; TRBD2 is perhaps the D gene, given 6 matching bases. Specimen: naive CD4+ T cells from PBMCs. This specimen's cell subset or site label, interpreted: CD45RA+ positively selected. The TCR sequence derives from a man younger than 30 in good health. Some clones in this sample may be carry-over from other donors' samples. The DNA sequence is TGTGCCAGCAGCTGGAGCGGGCGGGCGCACTACGAGCAGTACTTC. Its protein product is CASSWSGRAHYEQYF.